This TCR beta chain was identified during a study of control samples from healthy donors and cancer patients. Clones were read by immunoSEQ multiplex PCR, and TCRdb kept only the in-frame ones, dropping some. The sample has some 200,000 clones, 91% seen once. The CDR3 is made up of 17 amino acids. Trimming stripped 1 base from V and 5 bases from J, with 21 bases between. Germline CDR1 and CDR2: LGHNA and YNFKEQ. This clone has only one observation. The material sequenced was blood. The V and J genes are TRBV4-2 and TRBJ2-7, with a weak D call TRBD2 (7 bases). The sequence derives from a woman aged 30 to 39 in good health. CDR3 in amino acids: CASSQAFGSTGGHEQYF. The CDR3, as DNA: TGTGCCAGCAGCCAAGCGTTCGGATCCACGGGGGGCCACGAGCAGTACTTC.